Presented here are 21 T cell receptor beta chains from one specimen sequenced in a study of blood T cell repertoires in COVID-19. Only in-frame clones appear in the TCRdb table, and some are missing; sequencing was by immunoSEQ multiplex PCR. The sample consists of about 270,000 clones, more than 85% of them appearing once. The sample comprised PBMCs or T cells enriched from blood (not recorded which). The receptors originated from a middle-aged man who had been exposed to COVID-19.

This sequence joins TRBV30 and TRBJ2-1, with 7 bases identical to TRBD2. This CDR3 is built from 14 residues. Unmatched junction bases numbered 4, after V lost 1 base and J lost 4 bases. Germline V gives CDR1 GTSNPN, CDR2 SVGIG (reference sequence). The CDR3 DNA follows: TGTGCCTGGAGTGGAAGCGGGGAATACAATGAGCAGTTCTTC. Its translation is CAWSGSGEYNEQFF.

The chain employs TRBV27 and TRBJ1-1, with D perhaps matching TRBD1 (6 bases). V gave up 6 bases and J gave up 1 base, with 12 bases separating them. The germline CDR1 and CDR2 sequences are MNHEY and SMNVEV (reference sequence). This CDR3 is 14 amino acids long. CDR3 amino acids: CASRSMGANTEAFF. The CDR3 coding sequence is TGTGCCAGCAGATCTATGGGGGCGAACACTGAAGCTTTCTTT.

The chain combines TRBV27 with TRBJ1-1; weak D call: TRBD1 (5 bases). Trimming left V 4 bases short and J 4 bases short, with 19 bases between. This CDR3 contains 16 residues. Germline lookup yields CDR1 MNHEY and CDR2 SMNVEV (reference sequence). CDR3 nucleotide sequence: TGTGCCAGCAGTTCCCTCGGGGGTAGTAGGTTCACTGAAGCTTTCTTT. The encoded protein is CASSSLGGSRFTEAFF.

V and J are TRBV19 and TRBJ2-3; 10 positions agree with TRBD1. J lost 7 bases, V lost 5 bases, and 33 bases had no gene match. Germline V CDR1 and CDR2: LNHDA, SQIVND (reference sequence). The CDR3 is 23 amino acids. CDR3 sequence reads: CASSARDRGTLEGKNLPRYTQYF. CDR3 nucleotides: TGTGCCAGTAGTGCCCGGGACAGGGGCACTCTGGAGGGAAAGAACCTTCCACGTTATACGCAGTATTTT.

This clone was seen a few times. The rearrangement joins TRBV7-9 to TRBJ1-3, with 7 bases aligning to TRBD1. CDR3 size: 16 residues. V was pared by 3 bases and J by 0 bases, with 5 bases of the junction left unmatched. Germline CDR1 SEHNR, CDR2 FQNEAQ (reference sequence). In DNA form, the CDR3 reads TGTGCCAGCAGCTTGGGACAGACTACCTCTGGAAACACCATATATTTT. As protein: CASSLGQTTSGNTIYF. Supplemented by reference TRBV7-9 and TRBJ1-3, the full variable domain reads DTGVSQNPRHKITKRGQNVTFRCDPISEHNRLYWYRQTLGQGPEFLTYFQNEAQLEKSRLLSDRFSAERPKGSFSTLEIQRTEQGDSAMYLCASSLGQTTSGNTIYFGEGSWLTVV.

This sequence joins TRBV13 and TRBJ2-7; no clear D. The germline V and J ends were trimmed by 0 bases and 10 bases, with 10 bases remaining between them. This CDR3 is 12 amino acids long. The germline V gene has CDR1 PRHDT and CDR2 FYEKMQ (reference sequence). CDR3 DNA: TGTGCCAGCAGCTTAGGCTTGGCTCAACAGTACTTC. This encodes CASSLGLAQQYF.

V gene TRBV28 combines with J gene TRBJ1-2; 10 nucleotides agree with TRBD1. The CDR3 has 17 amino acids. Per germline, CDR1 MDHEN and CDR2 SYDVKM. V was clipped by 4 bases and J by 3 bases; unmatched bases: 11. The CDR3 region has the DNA TGTGCCAGCAGTTCCCCGGGACAGGGGCCTAGCGACTATGGCTACACCTTC. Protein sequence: CASSSPGQGPSDYGYTF.

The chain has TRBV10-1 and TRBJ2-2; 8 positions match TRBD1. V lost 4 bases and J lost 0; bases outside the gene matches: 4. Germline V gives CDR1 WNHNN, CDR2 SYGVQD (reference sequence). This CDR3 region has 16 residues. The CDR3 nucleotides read TGCGCCAGCAGTGGGGGACAGGCCACGAACACCGGGGAGCTGTTTTTT. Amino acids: CASSGGQATNTGELFF.

The CDR3 DNA sequence: TGTGCCAGCAGTCGGGGAGGCTACACCTTC. Translating it yields CASSRGGYTF. V is TRBV28 and J is TRBJ1-2; no firm D call. Germline CDR1 and CDR2: MDHEN and SYDVKM. The CDR3 runs 10 residues. V was clipped by 5 bases and J by 8 bases, with 6 bases between them.

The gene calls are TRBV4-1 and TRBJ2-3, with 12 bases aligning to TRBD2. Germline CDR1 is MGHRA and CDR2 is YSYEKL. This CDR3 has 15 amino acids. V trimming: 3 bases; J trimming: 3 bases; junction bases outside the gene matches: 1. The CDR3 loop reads CASSHGTSGTDTQYF. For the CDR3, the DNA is TGCGCCAGCAGCCACGGGACTAGCGGGACAGATACGCAGTATTTT.

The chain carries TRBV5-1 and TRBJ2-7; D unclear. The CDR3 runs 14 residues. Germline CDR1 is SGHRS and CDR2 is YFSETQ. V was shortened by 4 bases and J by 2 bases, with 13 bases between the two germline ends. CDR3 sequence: CASSVGSVAYEQYF. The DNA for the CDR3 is TGCGCCAGCAGCGTGGGATCGGTGGCCTACGAGCAGTACTTC.

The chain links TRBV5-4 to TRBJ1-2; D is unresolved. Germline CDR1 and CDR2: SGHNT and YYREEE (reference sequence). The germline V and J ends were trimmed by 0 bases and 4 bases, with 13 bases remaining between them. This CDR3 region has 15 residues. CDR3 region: CASSLDSPVPYGYTF. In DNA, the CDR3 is TGTGCCAGCAGCTTGGACAGCCCTGTTCCCTATGGCTACACCTTC.

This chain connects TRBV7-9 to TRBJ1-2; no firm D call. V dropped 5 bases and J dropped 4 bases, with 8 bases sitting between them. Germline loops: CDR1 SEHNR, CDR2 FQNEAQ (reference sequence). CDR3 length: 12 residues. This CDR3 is CASSAGIYGYTF. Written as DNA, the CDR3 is TGTGCCAGCAGCGCCGGGATCTATGGCTACACCTTC.

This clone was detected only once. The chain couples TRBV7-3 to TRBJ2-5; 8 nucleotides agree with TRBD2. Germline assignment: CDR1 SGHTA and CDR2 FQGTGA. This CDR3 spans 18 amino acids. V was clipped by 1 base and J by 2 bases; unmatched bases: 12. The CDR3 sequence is CASSLNPSQTSVQETQYF. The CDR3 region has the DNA TGTGCCAGCAGCTTAAACCCCTCCCAGACTAGCGTTCAAGAGACCCAGTACTTC.

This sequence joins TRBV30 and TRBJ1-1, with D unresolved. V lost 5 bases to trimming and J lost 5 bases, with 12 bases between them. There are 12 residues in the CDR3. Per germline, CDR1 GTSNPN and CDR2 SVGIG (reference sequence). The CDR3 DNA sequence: TGTGCCTGGGGAAGGGCGGGAACTGAAGCTTTCTTT. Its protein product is CAWGRAGTEAFF.

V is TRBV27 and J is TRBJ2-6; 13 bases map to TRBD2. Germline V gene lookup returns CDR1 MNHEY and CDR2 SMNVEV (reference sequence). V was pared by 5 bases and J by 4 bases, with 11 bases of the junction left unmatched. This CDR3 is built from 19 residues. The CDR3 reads CASSQTSGRASSGANVLTF. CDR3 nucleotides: TGTGCCAGCAGTCAAACTAGCGGGAGGGCCTCCTCCGGGGCCAACGTCCTGACTTTC. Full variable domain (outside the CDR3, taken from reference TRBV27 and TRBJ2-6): EAQVTQNPRYLITVTGKKLTVTCSQNMNHEYMSWYRQDPGLGLRQIYYSMNVEVTDKGDVPEGYKVSRKEKRNFPLILESPSPNQTSLYFCASSQTSGRASSGANVLTFGAGSRLTVL.

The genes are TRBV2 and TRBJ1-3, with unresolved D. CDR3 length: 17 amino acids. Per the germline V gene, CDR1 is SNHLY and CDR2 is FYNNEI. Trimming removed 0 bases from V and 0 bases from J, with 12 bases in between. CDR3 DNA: TGTGCCAGCAGTGAAGCCCCAGGTACTAGCTCTGGAAACACCATATATTTT. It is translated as CASSEAPGTSSGNTIYF.

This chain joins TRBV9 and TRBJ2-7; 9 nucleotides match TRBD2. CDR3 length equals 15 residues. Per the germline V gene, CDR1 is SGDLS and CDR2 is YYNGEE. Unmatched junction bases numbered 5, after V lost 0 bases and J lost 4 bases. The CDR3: CASSVGGSGGYEQYF. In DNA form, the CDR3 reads TGTGCCAGCAGCGTAGGCGGTAGCGGGGGATACGAGCAGTACTTC.

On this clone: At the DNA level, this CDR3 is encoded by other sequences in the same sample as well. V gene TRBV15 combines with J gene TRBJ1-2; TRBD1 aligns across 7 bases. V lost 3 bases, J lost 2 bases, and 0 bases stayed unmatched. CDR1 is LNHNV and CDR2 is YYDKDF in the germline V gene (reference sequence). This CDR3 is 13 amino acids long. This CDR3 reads CATSRDRNYGYTF. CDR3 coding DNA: TGTGCCACCAGCAGGGACAGGAACTATGGCTACACCTTC. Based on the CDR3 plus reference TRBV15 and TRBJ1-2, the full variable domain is DAMVIQNPRYQVTQFGKPVTLSCSQTLNHNVMYWYQQKSSQAPKLLFHYYDKDFNNEADTPDNFQSRRPNTSFCFLDIRSPGLGDTAMYLCATSRDRNYGYTFGSGTRLTVV.

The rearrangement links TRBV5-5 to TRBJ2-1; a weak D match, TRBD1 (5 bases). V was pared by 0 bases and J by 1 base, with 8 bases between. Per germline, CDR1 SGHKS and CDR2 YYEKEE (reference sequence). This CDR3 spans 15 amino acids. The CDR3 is CASSLGQGSYNEQFF. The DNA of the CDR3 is TGTGCCAGCAGCTTGGGGCAGGGATCCTACAATGAGCAGTTCTTC.

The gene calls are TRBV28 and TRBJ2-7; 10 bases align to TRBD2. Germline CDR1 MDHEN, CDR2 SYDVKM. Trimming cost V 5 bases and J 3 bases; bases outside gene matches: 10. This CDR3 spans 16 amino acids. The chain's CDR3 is CASSPSSASGSYEQYF. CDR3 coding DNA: TGTGCCAGCAGTCCCTCGTCGGCTAGCGGGAGCTACGAGCAGTACTTC.